This T cell receptor beta chain was profiled in a study of PD-1 blockade in classical Hodgkin lymphoma. General study points: Newly diagnosed patients and complete responders had comparable diversity at baseline. Individuals initiating nivolumab under 1 year after ASCT were excluded. Baseline TCR diversity was reportedly lower in newly diagnosed patients than healthy donors.

Every patient relapsed after autologous stem cell transplantation, and brentuximab vedotin exposure varied. Best responses were complete response, partial response or progressive disease. Here immunoSEQ multiplex PCR was the method, and the copy in TCRdb shows in-frame clones only, minus some. The sample consists of over 15,000 clones, 75% to 85% of them appearing once. About this clone itself: Its antigen is unknown.

The germline gives CDR1 DFQATT, CDR2 SNEGSKA (reference sequence). CDR3 length: 11 amino acids. V gave up 7 bases and J gave up 7 bases, with 13 bases separating them. Sample: peripheral blood mononuclear cells (PBMCs), taken before the second cycle of nivolumab. The J gene is TRBJ1-1, the V gene TRBV20-1; the D gene is possibly TRBD1 (6 bases). The clonotype originates from a human donor with classical Hodgkin lymphoma. The CDR3 spells CSVRGGLEAFF. DNA for the CDR3: TGCAGTGTGAGAGGGGGGCTTGAAGCTTTCTTT.